These T cell receptor beta chains were read from a single sample in a study of tumor-infiltrating lymphocytes in oesophageal squamous cell carcinoma. TCRdb independently ran MiXCR on the PCR reads; one entry per CDR3 protein. The data contain about 9,600 distinct CDR3 sequences, roughly 58% of them singletons. Sequenced sample: esophageal tumor tissue. These receptors were obtained from a female donor with esophageal squamous cell carcinoma. The CDR3 runs from the conserved cysteine through the conserved F or W. A D gene is named only where the DNA matches it firmly. Expanded clones are given a class, and other clones once, few, many or no size at all.

j_gene,d_gene,v_gene,abundance,CDR3nt,CDR3aa
TRBJ2-7,.,TRBV7-9,large,TGTGCCAGCAGTCTTAGGGGTGCCGAGCAGTACTTC,CASSLRGAEQYF
TRBJ1-1,TRBD1,TRBV6-1,.,TGTGCCAGCAGGAAGGGACAGCCAGAGAACACTGAAGCTTTCTTT,CASRKGQPENTEAFF
TRBJ2-1,.,TRBV7-4,.,TGTGCCAGCAGCTCACCTCCAGGGGATGGGGATAACAATGAGCAGTTCTTC,CASSSPPGDGDNNEQFF
TRBJ2-2,TRBD1,TRBV12-3/TRBV12-4,.,TGTGCCAGCAGTTTATATAACAGGGGGCGTGGAAACACCGGGGAGCTGTTTTTT,CASSLYNRGRGNTGELFF
TRBJ1-6,.,TRBV28,.,TGTGCCAGCAGTTTAAACGGAGAGACCCAGTACTTT,CASSLNGETQYF
TRBJ2-2,TRBD2,TRBV11-2,.,TGTGCCAGCAGCAAACTAGCGGCGCGTGACGGCGGCGGGGAGCTGTTTTTT,CASSKLAARDGGGELFF
TRBJ1-4,.,TRBV3-1,many,TGTGCCAGCAGCCAACCAGGGGAGAATGAAAAACTGTTTTTT,CASSQPGENEKLFF
TRBJ2-3,.,TRBV5-4,.,TGTGCCAGCAGCTTGGACGGTGGCACAGATACGCAGTATTTT,CASSLDGGTDTQYF
TRBJ2-1,.,TRBV5-6,.,TGTGCCAGCAGCTTGGTTCAGGGAGCCAAAAACATTCAGTTCTTC,CASSLVQGAKNIQFF
TRBJ2-7,.,TRBV28,.,TGTGCCAGCAGCCGATGGGGGGGCCCCCACGAGCAGTACTTC,CASSRWGGPHEQYF
TRBJ2-1,TRBD2,TRBV7-2,few,TGTGCCAGCAGCAGGTACGGGAGGTCTTACAATGAGCAGTTCTTC,CASSRYGRSYNEQFF
TRBJ2-7,TRBD1,TRBV4-1,many,TGCGCCAGCAGCCAAGGCCCGGACAGGGCGACCTACGAGCAGTACTTC,CASSQGPDRATYEQYF
TRBJ2-3,.,TRBV7-2,.,TGTGCCAGCAGCTTAGTAACTAAAACAGATACGCAGTATTTT,CASSLVTKTDTQYF
TRBJ2-1,TRBD2,TRBV24-1,.,TGTGCCACCAGTGATACCGGGACTAGTGGGTCTAAGGAGCAGTTCTTC,CATSDTGTSGSKEQFF
TRBJ2-5,.,TRBV7-4,few,TGTGCCAGCAGCTTGAGGGACGGCGGAGAGACCCAGTACTTC,CASSLRDGGETQYF
TRBJ2-7,.,TRBV7-6,.,TGTGCCAGCAGCTTAGCGGCGGAATCCTACAATGAGCAGTACTTC,CASSLAAESYNEQYF
TRBJ1-4,.,TRBV7-3,medium-sized,TGTGCCAGCAGCTCCCAGGGTGGAACTAATGAAAAACTGTTTTTT,CASSSQGGTNEKLFF
TRBJ2-2,TRBD2,TRBV7-4,.,TGTGCCAGCAGCCTCCAGACTAGCGGGAGTAACACCGGGGAGCTGTTTTTT,CASSLQTSGSNTGELFF
TRBJ2-7,.,TRBV28,few,TGTGCCAGCAGGGGGCGCTCGGCTGGTGAACGTGAGCAGTACTTC,CASRGRSAGEREQYF
TRBJ1-4,.,TRBV7-8,.,TGTGCCAGCAGCACCTACGGCAGGGATGAAAAACTGTTTTTT,CASSTYGRDEKLFF
TRBJ2-1,TRBD2,TRBV11-3,few,TGTGCCAGCAGCTTAAAACTAGCGGGAGGTGAGCAGTTCTTC,CASSLKLAGGEQFF
TRBJ2-5,.,TRBV7-3,once,TGTGCCAGCAGCTTAAGGGAAAAGCAAGAGACCCAGTACTTC,CASSLREKQETQYF
TRBJ2-1,TRBD2,TRBV11-3,few,TGTGCCAGCAGCCCTTATAGCGGGGGGGCCTACAATGAGCAGTTCTTC,CASSPYSGGAYNEQFF
TRBJ2-6,TRBD2,TRBV14,.,TGTGCCAGCAGCCATTTAGCGGGGACCTCTGGGGCCAACGTCCTGACTTTC,CASSHLAGTSGANVLTF
TRBJ2-6,TRBD2,TRBV7-2,.,TGTGCCAGCAACTCCGGGGGGTTAAGTGGGGCCAACGTCCTGACTTTC,CASNSGGLSGANVLTF
TRBJ2-7,.,TRBV7-6,.,TGTGCCAGCAGCCCAGAGGCGGGTAACTACGAGCAGTACTTC,CASSPEAGNYEQYF
TRBJ2-1,TRBD2,TRBV20-1,.,TGCAGTGCTAGAGATCCCGGGGGGGTTGGCGATGAGCAGTTCTTC,CSARDPGGVGDEQFF
TRBJ2-5,TRBD2,TRBV6-8,few,TGTGCCAGCAGTTGGGTGACTAGCGGGATGGGGGAGACCCAGTACTTC,CASSWVTSGMGETQYF
TRBJ2-3,TRBD2,TRBV7-2,once,TGTGCCAGCAGCTTAGGTAGCGGGAGAAGGTCCGGGGAGCTGTATTTT,CASSLGSGRRSGELYF
TRBJ2-3,.,TRBV6-1,.,TGTGCCAGCAGTGTGCGAGATACGCAGTATTTT,CASSVRDTQYF
TRBJ2-3,TRBD1,TRBV24-1,.,TGTGCCACCAGTGGCCGGACAGGGTTGCGCACAGATACGCAGTATTTT,CATSGRTGLRTDTQYF
TRBJ2-1,.,TRBV6-5,.,TGTGCCAGCGGAGGGGGTGACGCCTACAATGAGCAGTTCTTC,CASGGGDAYNEQFF
TRBJ2-1,.,TRBV7-6,few,TGTGCCAGCAGCTTAGATATTTGGGGTGGGCAGTTCTTC,CASSLDIWGGQFF
TRBJ2-1,TRBD2,TRBV7-2,.,TGTGCCAGCAGCCCAATAGCGGGAAAGGGAGTTGAGCAGTTCTTC,CASSPIAGKGVEQFF
TRBJ2-2,TRBD1,TRBV18,.,TGTGCCAGCTCACAGACAGGGGCCCTGGGCACCGGGGAGCTGTTTTTT,CASSQTGALGTGELFF
TRBJ2-7,.,TRBV7-2,.,TGTGCCAGCAGCTTAGCCAGGGAGTTCTACGAGCAGTACTTC,CASSLAREFYEQYF
TRBJ2-5,.,TRBV6-1,.,TGTGCCAGCAGTAGGACGCGACAGACCAGCGAGACCCAGTACTTC,CASSRTRQTSETQYF
TRBJ2-3,.,TRBV12-3/TRBV12-4,.,TGTGCCAGCAGTTTGGGAACAGATACGCAGTATTTT,CASSLGTDTQYF
TRBJ1-4,.,TRBV7-4,.,TGTGCCAGCAGCTTACAAGCCGGGGGCTTTGATGAAAAACTGTTTTTT,CASSLQAGGFDEKLFF
TRBJ2-4,TRBD1,TRBV28,.,TGTGCCAGCAGTCGGACAGGGGTAAGGCAAAACATTCAGTACTTC,CASSRTGVRQNIQYF
TRBJ2-4,.,TRBV6-1,.,TGTGCCAGCCGCAGACAGGCCTACAATGAGCAGTACTTC,CASRRQAYNEQYF
TRBJ1-1,.,TRBV6-2/TRBV6-3,.,TGTGCCAGCAGCCGCCCCCCTAGCGGGTTCTCCTACAATGAGCAGTTCTTT,CASSRPPSGFSYNEQFF
TRBJ1-1,.,TRBV28,.,TGTGCCAGCAGTTTAGGGATATTGAACACTGAAGCTTTCTTT,CASSLGILNTEAFF
TRBJ2-1,TRBD2,TRBV7-8,medium-sized,TGTGCCAGCAGCTTAGTCTTAGCGGGAGGGCCGGGTGAGCAGTTCTTC,CASSLVLAGGPGEQFF